These T cell receptor beta chains were read from a single sample in a study of shared clonotypes between healthy human individuals. Produced via immunoSEQ multiplex PCR; TCRdb's table is partial and in-frame only. This table holds about 360,000 clones, around four fifths found once. Sequenced sample: memory CD4+ T cells sorted from blood. These receptors originate from a man aged 25 to 40 in good health. CDR3s include the opening cysteine and the closing phenylalanine or tryptophan. Each record gives: clone size, D gene, V gene, CDR3 length, J gene, CDR3 protein, CDR3 DNA. D genes are given only for firm matches. Not every row has a clone size; where given, it reads once, few, many or a size class.

size: NA
D: TRBD2
V: TRBV5-1
length: 17
J: TRBJ2-3
CDR3: CASSSGLAGDSTDTQYF
DNA: TGCGCCAGCAGCTCGGGACTAGCGGGCGACAGCACAGATACGCAGTATTTT

size: NA
D: NA
V: TRBV7-2
length: 14
J: TRBJ2-2
CDR3: CASSYRVGTGELFF
DNA: TGTGCCAGCAGCTACAGGGTGGGCACCGGGGAGCTGTTTTTT

size: few
D: NA
V: TRBV18
length: 13
J: TRBJ1-2
CDR3: CASSKKGPQLHTF
DNA: TGTGCCAGCTCAAAAAAGGGACCACAGCTCCACACCTTC

size: once
D: NA
V: TRBV19
length: 14
J: TRBJ2-4
CDR3: CASSIDNMGNIQYF
DNA: TGTGCCAGTAGTATAGATAACATGGGAAACATTCAGTACTTC

size: few
D: NA
V: TRBV6-1
length: 13
J: TRBJ2-7
CDR3: CASSEALRGEQYF
DNA: TGTGCCAGCAGTGAAGCGCTTCGGGGTGAGCAGTACTTC

size: many
D: TRBD1
V: TRBV7-8
length: 13
J: TRBJ1-1
CDR3: CASSSIRQGEAFF
DNA: TGTGCCAGCAGCTCAATCCGACAGGGAGAAGCTTTCTTT

size: NA
D: TRBD1
V: TRBV18
length: 17
J: TRBJ2-5
CDR3: CASSPPADRVDRETQYF
DNA: TGTGCCAGCTCACCCCCGGCGGACAGGGTAGACCGGGAGACCCAGTACTTC

size: NA
D: TRBD2
V: TRBV5-1
length: 19
J: TRBJ2-7
CDR3: CASSLGISGLAGLWYEQYF
DNA: TGCGCCAGCAGCTTGGGCATTTCGGGACTAGCGGGCCTCTGGTACGAGCAGTACTTC

size: NA
D: NA
V: TRBV5-1
length: 13
J: TRBJ1-2
CDR3: CASSLDINYGYTF
DNA: TGCGCCAGCAGCTTGGACATAAACTATGGCTACACCTTC

size: NA
D: NA
V: TRBV9
length: 12
J: TRBJ2-2
CDR3: CASSPEGLELFF
DNA: TGTGCCAGCAGCCCGGAGGGTTTGGAGCTGTTTTTT

size: few
D: NA
V: TRBV18
length: 16
J: TRBJ2-2
CDR3: CASSPVVGPNTGELFF
DNA: TGTGCCAGCTCACCAGTAGTGGGACCGAACACCGGGGAGCTGTTTTTT

size: NA
D: NA
V: TRBV6-6
length: 16
J: TRBJ2-4
CDR3: CASSYDGPATKNIQYF
DNA: TGTGCCAGCAGCTACGATGGGCCCGCGACCAAAAACATTCAGTACTTC

size: NA
D: NA
V: TRBV6-1
length: 15
J: TRBJ1-5
CDR3: CASSEYGGQGQPQHF
DNA: TGTGCCAGCAGTGAATATGGGGGGCAGGGGCAGCCCCAGCATTTT

size: NA
D: NA
V: TRBV7-9
length: 15
J: TRBJ2-1
CDR3: CASSLISRGEIRQFF
DNA: TGTGCCAGCAGCTTAATATCCAGGGGGGAGATTCGGCAGTTCTTC

size: NA
D: TRBD2
V: TRBV2
length: 14
J: TRBJ2-7
CDR3: CASKLGLEFYEQYF
DNA: TGTGCCAGCAAGCTTGGACTAGAATTTTACGAGCAGTACTTC

size: NA
D: TRBD2
V: TRBV10-3
length: 14
J: TRBJ2-2
CDR3: CALRGSGTTGELFF
DNA: TGTGCCCTTAGGGGTAGCGGGACCACCGGGGAGCTGTTTTTT

size: NA
D: NA
V: TRBV10-3
length: 13
J: TRBJ2-2
CDR3: CAIRLKNTGELFF
DNA: TGTGCCATCAGGCTAAAGAACACCGGGGAGCTGTTTTTT

size: few
D: TRBD1
V: TRBV5-8
length: 15
J: TRBJ2-1
CDR3: CASSPQGESYNEQFF
DNA: TGTGCCAGCAGCCCCCAGGGGGAATCCTACAATGAGCAGTTCTTC

size: NA
D: TRBD2
V: TRBV11-3
length: 16
J: TRBJ2-1
CDR3: CASSLRLAGGYNEQFF
DNA: TGTGCCAGCAGCTTAAGACTCGCGGGAGGTTACAATGAGCAGTTCTTC

size: NA
D: NA
V: TRBV15
length: 13
J: TRBJ2-7
CDR3: CATSRELVGEQYF
DNA: TGTGCCACCAGCAGAGAACTAGTTGGCGAGCAGTACTTC

size: NA
D: NA
V: TRBV5-8
length: 14
J: TRBJ2-4
CDR3: CASSSEGRVNIQYF
DNA: TGTGCCAGCAGCTCGGAGGGTCGAGTAAACATTCAGTACTTC

size: once
D: NA
V: TRBV6-1
length: 14
J: TRBJ1-4
CDR3: CASSIGQGNEKLFF
DNA: TGTGCCAGCTCGATTGGGCAGGGTAATGAAAAACTGTTTTTT

size: NA
D: TRBD2
V: TRBV19
length: 14
J: TRBJ2-7
CDR3: CASRPTSGSYEQYF
DNA: TGTGCCAGTAGGCCTACTAGCGGGTCCTACGAGCAGTACTTC

size: NA
D: NA
V: TRBV6-1
length: 15
J: TRBJ2-1
CDR3: CASSGSQNSYNEQFF
DNA: TGTGCCAGCAGTGGGTCACAGAACTCCTACAATGAGCAGTTCTTC

size: NA
D: NA
V: TRBV18
length: 12
J: TRBJ1-1
CDR3: CASSPPSGGAFF
DNA: TGTGCCAGCTCGCCCCCCTCGGGGGGTGCTTTCTTT

size: NA
D: NA
V: TRBV29-1
length: 13
J: TRBJ2-5
CDR3: CSVGPANQETQYF
DNA: TGCAGCGTTGGCCCAGCAAACCAAGAGACCCAGTACTTC

size: NA
D: NA
V: TRBV10-2
length: 14
J: TRBJ2-3
CDR3: CASSEGGWADTQYF
DNA: TGCGCCAGCAGTGAGGGGGGGTGGGCAGATACGCAGTATTTT

size: NA
D: NA
V: TRBV28
length: 12
J: TRBJ2-3
CDR3: CASRGSPDTQYF
DNA: TGTGCCAGCAGGGGCAGCCCAGATACGCAGTATTTT

size: NA
D: NA
V: TRBV28
length: 14
J: TRBJ2-7
CDR3: CATLSGGEFYEQYF
DNA: TGTGCCACCCTTTCCGGAGGAGAGTTCTACGAGCAGTACTTC

size: NA
D: NA
V: TRBV20-1
length: 10
J: TRBJ2-5
CDR3: CSAFRETQYF
DNA: TGCAGTGCTTTCAGAGAGACCCAGTACTTC

size: NA
D: NA
V: TRBV27
length: 15
J: TRBJ2-7
CDR3: CASSLSGVLSYEQYF
DNA: TGTGCCAGCAGTTTGTCCGGGGTTCTCTCCTACGAGCAGTACTTC

size: NA
D: NA
V: TRBV9
length: 16
J: TRBJ1-3
CDR3: CASSNGGAAAGDTIYF
DNA: TGTGCCAGCAGCAACGGGGGTGCGGCAGCTGGGGACACCATATATTTT

size: many
D: TRBD2
V: TRBV9
length: 17
J: TRBJ2-1
CDR3: CASSYTGGGTIDNEQFF
DNA: TGTGCCAGCAGTTACACGGGAGGTGGGACTATCGACAATGAGCAGTTCTTC

size: NA
D: NA
V: TRBV27
length: 16
J: TRBJ2-3
CDR3: CASSRNRPGGTDTQYF
DNA: TGTGCCAGCAGCCGAAACAGGCCCGGAGGGACAGATACGCAGTATTTT

size: NA
D: NA
V: TRBV15
length: 15
J: TRBJ2-2
CDR3: CATSRDIPNTGELFF
DNA: TGTGCCACCAGCAGGGACATCCCGAACACCGGGGAGCTGTTTTTT

size: few
D: NA
V: TRBV7-2
length: 16
J: TRBJ2-1
CDR3: CASSPGGAEIYNEQFF
DNA: TGTGCCAGCAGCCCAGGTGGGGCGGAAATTTACAATGAGCAGTTCTTC

size: few
D: NA
V: TRBV5-4
length: 13
J: TRBJ2-5
CDR3: CASSLGVGETQYF
DNA: TGTGCCAGCAGCTTGGGAGTGGGAGAGACCCAGTACTTC

size: NA
D: NA
V: TRBV5-4
length: 14
J: TRBJ1-1
CDR3: CASRSGQTNGEAFF
DNA: TGTGCCAGCAGATCTGGACAGACGAACGGTGAAGCTTTCTTT

size: NA
D: TRBD1
V: TRBV5-6
length: 19
J: TRBJ2-3
CDR3: CASSLDLGDRGPYTDTQYF
DNA: TGTGCCAGCAGCTTGGATCTCGGGGACAGGGGGCCTTACACAGATACGCAGTATTTT

size: NA
D: NA
V: TRBV12-1
length: 13
J: TRBJ2-1
CDR3: CASSFARRNEQFF
DNA: TGTGCCAGCAGCTTTGCGCGGCGCAATGAGCAGTTCTTC

size: NA
D: NA
V: TRBV28
length: 12
J: TRBJ1-3
CDR3: CASSPPGNTIYF
DNA: TGTGCCAGCAGCCCGCCGGGAAACACCATATATTTT

size: NA
D: NA
V: TRBV9
length: 13
J: TRBJ2-7
CDR3: CASSVVGQGEQYF
DNA: TGTGCCAGCAGCGTAGTTGGCCAGGGCGAGCAGTACTTC

size: many
D: NA
V: TRBV28
length: 13
J: TRBJ2-7
CDR3: CASGGPPSYEQYF
DNA: TGTGCCAGCGGAGGACCGCCCTCCTACGAGCAGTACTTC